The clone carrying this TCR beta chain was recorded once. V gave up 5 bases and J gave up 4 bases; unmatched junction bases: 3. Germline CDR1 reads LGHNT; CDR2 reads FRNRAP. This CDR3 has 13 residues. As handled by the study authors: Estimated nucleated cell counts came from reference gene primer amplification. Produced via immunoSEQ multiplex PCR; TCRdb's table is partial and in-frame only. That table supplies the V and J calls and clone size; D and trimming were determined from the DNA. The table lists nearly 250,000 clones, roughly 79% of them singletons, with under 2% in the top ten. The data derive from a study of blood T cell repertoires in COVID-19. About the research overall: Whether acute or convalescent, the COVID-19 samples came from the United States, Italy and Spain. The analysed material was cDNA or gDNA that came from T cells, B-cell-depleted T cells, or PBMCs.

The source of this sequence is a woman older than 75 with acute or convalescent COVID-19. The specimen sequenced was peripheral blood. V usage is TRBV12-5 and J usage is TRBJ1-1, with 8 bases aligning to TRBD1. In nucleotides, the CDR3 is TGTGCTAGTGGTAACACAGGGGGCACTGAAGCTTTCTTT. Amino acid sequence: CASGNTGGTEAFF.